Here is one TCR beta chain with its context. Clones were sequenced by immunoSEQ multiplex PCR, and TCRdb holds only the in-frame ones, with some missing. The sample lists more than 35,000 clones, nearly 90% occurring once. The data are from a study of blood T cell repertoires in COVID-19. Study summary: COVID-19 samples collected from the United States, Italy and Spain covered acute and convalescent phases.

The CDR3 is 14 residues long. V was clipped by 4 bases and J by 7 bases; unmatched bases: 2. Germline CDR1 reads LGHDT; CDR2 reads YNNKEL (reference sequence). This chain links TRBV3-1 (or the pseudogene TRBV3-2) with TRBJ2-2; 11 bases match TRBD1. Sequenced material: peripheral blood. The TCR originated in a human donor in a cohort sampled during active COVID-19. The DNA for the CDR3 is TGTGCCAGCAGCCGGACAGGGGGCGGCGGGGAGCTGTTTTTT. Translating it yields CASSRTGGGGELFF.